The 8 T cell receptor beta chains reported below all come from one sample, sequenced in a study of blood T cell repertoires in COVID-19 (dated by TCRdb to the early 2020s). Library preparation used the immunoSEQ multiplex PCR assay. TCRdb took over this immuneACCESS table, retaining in-frame rearrangements with V and J assigned. Such tables are incomplete; in checked studies, under half of the missing clones stem from an unresolved V gene, and the remainder is unexplained. The sample records under 95,000 clones, approximately 91% of which are singletons. The leading ten clones occupy 2.6% of the sample. The specimen was peripheral blood. The source is a man aged 50 to 60 with COVID-19, enrolled during active disease.

This rearrangement joins TRBV5-1 to TRBJ2-1; perhaps TRBD1 as D (6 bases). The CDR3 is 13 amino acids. The V end lost 4 bases, the J end lost 5 bases, and 10 bases lay between the germline ends. Germline V gives CDR1 SGHRS, CDR2 YFSETQ. Here the CDR3 reads CASSLSGDNEQFF. CDR3 nucleotide sequence: TGCGCCAGCAGCCTCTCAGGGGACAATGAGCAGTTCTTC. Full variable domain (outside the CDR3, taken from reference TRBV5-1 and TRBJ2-1): KAGVTQTPRYLIKTRGQQVTLSCSPISGHRSVSWYQQTPGQGLQFLFEYFSETQRNKGNFPGRFSGRQFSNSRSEMNVSTLELGDSALYLCASSLSGDNEQFFGPGTRLTVL.

There are a few counts of this clone. Here the CDR3 reads CASTGTGGTQYF. The CDR3 DNA sequence: TGTGCCAGCACCGGGACAGGCGGGACCCAGTACTTC. The chain couples TRBV6-5 to TRBJ2-5; 8 nucleotides align to TRBD1. Germline V gene data show CDR1 as MNHEY and CDR2 as SVGAGI. With 7 bases clipped from V and 7 bases from J, the junction kept 5 bases outside the gene matches. The CDR3 runs 12 residues.

The V and J genes are TRBV18 and TRBJ2-3, with TRBD1 matching over 7 bases. The CDR3 runs 15 residues. The J segment lost 2 bases and the V segment lost 2 bases, leaving 4 bases of the junction unmatched. From germline, CDR1 is KGHSH and CDR2 LQKENI. CDR3 nucleotide sequence: TGTGCCAGCTCACCAGGGACAGCCCCCACAGATACGCAGTATTTT. As protein: CASSPGTAPTDTQYF.

This sequence joins TRBV11-2 and TRBJ2-7, with D possibly matching TRBD2 (5 bases). CDR3 length equals 14 residues. Germline CDR1 and CDR2: SGHAT and FQNNGV. V lost 1 base and J lost 1, with 8 bases in between. The CDR3 loop is CASSLGGRSYEQYF. The CDR3 DNA is TGTGCCAGCAGCTTAGGAGGGCGGTCCTACGAGCAGTACTTC.

The chain links TRBV7-9 to TRBJ2-2, with 9 bases identical to TRBD1. The CDR3 totals 15 residues. V was pared by 8 bases and J by 4 bases, with 8 bases of the junction left unmatched. The germline V gene has CDR1 SEHNR and CDR2 FQNEAQ (reference sequence). CDR3 DNA: TGTGCCAGCCACGCCGGGACAGGGCGCACCGGGGAGCTGTTTTTT. Translation: CASHAGTGRTGELFF.

This clone was seen just once. The chain has TRBV7-9 and TRBJ2-2; tentatively, D is TRBD1 (6 bases). Trimming took off 5 bases at V and 0 bases at J, with 13 bases between the two ends. Germline values: CDR1 SEHNR, CDR2 FQNEAQ (reference sequence). The CDR3 has 16 residues. CDR3 in amino acids: CASSPGWGPNTGELFF. CDR3 DNA: TGTGCCAGCAGCCCCGGATGGGGGCCGAACACCGGGGAGCTGTTTTTT.

This clone was detected only once. The genes are TRBV6-5 and TRBJ2-3, with TRBD1 as a possible D gene (5 bases). V shed 0 bases and J shed 2 bases, with 9 bases lying between them. CDR1 and CDR2 (germline): MNHEY, SVGAGI. This CDR3 region has 15 residues. DNA of the CDR3: TGTGCCAGCAGTTACTCCCAGGGCCCCACAGATACGCAGTATTTT. Translating it yields CASSYSQGPTDTQYF.

The chain has TRBV2 and TRBJ2-1; 8 bases fit TRBD2. Germline values: CDR1 SNHLY, CDR2 FYNNEI. Losses at the gene ends were 6 bases for V and 5 bases for J; bases not matched to a gene: 9. CDR3 length equals 15 residues. The CDR3 sequence is CASRAGADANNEQFF. The CDR3 nucleotides read TGTGCCAGCAGAGCGGGAGCAGACGCCAACAATGAGCAGTTCTTC.